The sequence of this TCR beta chain was determined in a study of blood T cell repertoires in COVID-19. Looking at the study overall: Samples representing acute and convalescent COVID-19 were sourced from the United States, Italy and Spain. PBMCs, B-cell-depleted T cells, or T cells were the source of the cDNA or gDNA that made up the material.

Germline CDR1 is SGHRS and CDR2 is YFSETQ. The CDR3 is 14 residues long. V was trimmed by 0 bases and J by 3 bases, leaving 9 bases between them. In the authors' methods: How many nucleated cells were present was estimated from reference gene primer amplification. TCRdb's table, derived via immunoSEQ multiplex PCR, lists solely in-frame clones and lacks some. Clone size and V and J calls were adopted from that table, with D and trimming inferred from the DNA. The sample lists approximately 250,000 clones; around nine tenths were seen once. This TCR was recovered from a man aged 40-50 years with active or convalescent COVID-19. V gene TRBV5-1 combines with J gene TRBJ1-1; no clear D. The sequenced sample was peripheral blood. CDR3 residues: CASSLVVRDTEAFF. The CDR3 DNA follows: TGCGCCAGCAGCTTGGTTGTCCGGGACACTGAAGCTTTCTTT.